This T cell receptor beta chain was obtained from a study of CD8 T cells in Susac syndrome. Findings of the study overall: By the study's own acknowledgment, its TCR sequencing and HLA analysis included relatively few individuals.

Random hexamers were used to reverse transcribe an amount of roughly 0.5 to 1 ug RNA. Amplification of TCR beta CDR3 by immunoSEQ multiplex PCR spanned 54 Vbeta and 13 Jbeta. Using its own MiXCR run on the immunoSEQ multiplex PCR reads, TCRdb lists one record per CDR3 protein. The table has about 210,000 distinct CDR3 sequences, 95% seen once. Germline V gene lookup returns CDR1 LNHNV and CDR2 YYDKDF (reference sequence). This CDR3 is built from 16 residues. V shed 3 bases, J shed 0 bases, and the junction held 7 bases outside the gene matches. As regards this clonotype: Its antigen is as yet unknown.

This TCR derives from a human donor with multiple sclerosis. Sequences were obtained from CD4+ T cells from PBMCs. The chain joins TRBV15 to TRBJ2-7; 8 bases map to TRBD1. The CDR3: CATSSTGTGVSYEQYF. CDR3 DNA: TGTGCCACCAGCAGCACCGGGACAGGAGTCTCCTACGAGCAGTACTTC.